The 14 T cell receptor beta chains below come from one sample, sequenced in a study of radiotherapy plus CTLA-4 blockade in lung cancer. Libraries were prepared by immunoSEQ multiplex PCR; TCRdb keeps only in-frame clonotypes and omits some of them. Altogether approximately 94,000 clones are present, roughly 85% being singletons, with the ten largest covering more than 20%. Source: peripheral blood, taken from a patient treated with radiotherapy plus ipilimumab. The receptors stem from a human donor with non-small cell lung cancer that progressed on radiotherapy plus ipilimumab.

This chain joins TRBV30 and TRBJ1-2, with 7 bases matching TRBD1. CDR1 and CDR2 from the germline V gene are GTSNPN and SVGIG (reference sequence). The CDR3 runs to 14 residues. J lost 6 bases, V lost 4 bases, and 11 bases had no gene match. The CDR3: CAWIRTGHTNGYTF. CDR3 DNA: TGTGCCTGGATCCGGACAGGTCATACGAATGGCTACACCTTC.

The chain carries TRBV27 and TRBJ1-4, with a tentative D call TRBD1 (6 bases). The germline V and J ends were trimmed by 5 bases and 6 bases, with 16 bases remaining between them. Germline loops: CDR1 MNHEY, CDR2 SMNVEV (reference sequence). CDR3 length: 15 residues. This CDR3 is CASSLTGQSDEKLFF. DNA for the CDR3: TGTGCCAGCAGTCTAACTGGACAGAGTGATGAAAAACTGTTTTTT.

The chain employs TRBV18 and TRBJ2-7; no definite D call. This CDR3 spans 14 amino acids. The germline V gene encodes CDR1 KGHSH and CDR2 LQKENI. With 8 bases removed from V and 4 bases from J, the gap between germline ends came to 18 bases. CDR3 bases: TGTGCCAGCGCGATGGGCCGAGCAGGTTACGAGCAGTACTTC. This codes for CASAMGRAGYEQYF.

This clone was detected a few times. This chain links TRBV19 with TRBJ1-3; no reliable D call. With 8 bases removed from V and 0 bases from J, the gap between germline ends came to 11 bases. The germline V gene encodes CDR1 LNHDA and CDR2 SQIVND (reference sequence). The CDR3 is 14 residues long. The DNA for the CDR3 is TGTGCCAGTCGGGCAGTGAGCTCTGGAAACACCATATATTTT. Translation: CASRAVSSGNTIYF.

This clone was picked up a small number of times. The rearrangement links TRBV30 to TRBJ2-4, with D perhaps TRBD1 or TRBD2 (5 bases each). CDR1 GTSNPN and CDR2 SVGIG come from the germline V gene (reference sequence). Trimming stripped 0 bases from V and 0 bases from J, with 18 bases between. The CDR3 is made up of 18 amino acids. The CDR3 is CAWSVGSYRGLAKNIQYF. Here the CDR3 DNA reads TGTGCCTGGAGTGTAGGGAGCTATAGGGGTCTAGCCAAAAACATTCAGTACTTC.

The J gene is TRBJ1-5, the V gene TRBV4-1; 11 bases map to TRBD1. Per the germline V gene, CDR1 is MGHRA and CDR2 is YSYEKL. CDR3 length equals 18 residues. V trimming: 4 bases; J trimming: 0 bases; junction bases outside the gene matches: 8. CDR3 residues: CASSPGGTGGPSNQPQHF. CDR3 coding DNA: TGCGCCAGCAGCCCGGGAGGGACAGGGGGTCCTAGCAATCAGCCCCAGCATTTT.

The genes are TRBV9 and TRBJ2-5; 12 nucleotides align to TRBD2. The germline V gene encodes CDR1 SGDLS and CDR2 YYNGEE. The CDR3 is 15 amino acids. The junction had 2 bases not matched to a gene; V was cut back by 0 bases and J by 5 bases. This chain's CDR3 is CASSVATSGRETQYF. For the CDR3, the DNA is TGTGCCAGCAGCGTAGCTACTAGCGGGAGGGAGACCCAGTACTTC.

The J gene is TRBJ2-1, the V gene TRBV7-2; 7 bases map to TRBD2. The CDR3 loop spans 13 amino acids. Germline CDR1 reads SGHTA; CDR2 reads FQGNSA. V lost 4 bases and J lost 4; bases outside the gene matches: 1. The CDR3 here is CASSWDYYNEQFF. As DNA, the CDR3 is TGTGCCAGCAGCTGGGACTATTACAATGAGCAGTTCTTC.

The V call is TRBV5-1, the J call TRBJ1-6; D perhaps matches TRBD1 (5 bases). Trimming took 0 bases from V and 7 from J, leaving 8 bases between them. The germline gives CDR1 SGHRS, CDR2 YFSETQ. The CDR3 covers 14 residues. CDR3 bases: TGCGCCAGCAGCTTGGGACAGACGAATTCACCCCTCCACTTT. It translates to CASSLGQTNSPLHF.

Only one count was recorded for this clone. V and J are TRBV30 and TRBJ2-5; D possibly uses TRBD1 or TRBD2 (7 bases each). The DNA end is a closer match to TRBJ2-7, so the J assignment may be wrong. The CDR3 spans 12 residues. CDR1 and CDR2 (germline): GTSNPN, SVGIG (reference sequence). CDR3 amino acids: CAWNRGGGEQYF. The CDR3 nucleotides are TGTGCCTGGAACAGGGGAGGGGGCGAGCAGTACTTC.

The chain recombines TRBV18 with TRBJ1-4; D is ambiguous. CDR1 KGHSH and CDR2 LQKENI come from the germline V gene. V was pared by 3 bases and J by 7 bases, with 15 bases between. There are 15 residues in the CDR3. The CDR3 DNA follows: TGTGCCAGCTCACCGCGCGCGGAAGACGGTGAAAAACTGTTTTTT. It is translated as CASSPRAEDGEKLFF.

J is TRBJ2-3 and V is TRBV14; D is unclear. CDR3 length: 12 residues. Germline V gene lookup returns CDR1 SGHDN and CDR2 FVKESK. Trimming shortened V by 2 bases and J by 3 bases, and 3 bases separated the two germline ends. CDR3 protein: CASSQTTDTQYF. Written as DNA, the CDR3 is TGTGCCAGCAGCCAAACTACAGATACGCAGTATTTT.

This clone turned up a few times. V and J are TRBV19 and TRBJ2-1; 7 bases line up with TRBD2. Germline values: CDR1 LNHDA, CDR2 SQIVND (reference sequence). V shed 4 bases, J shed 5 bases, and the junction held 5 bases outside the gene matches. The CDR3 is 14 amino acids. The CDR3: CASSTSGLDNEQFF. As DNA, the CDR3 is TGTGCCAGTAGTACTAGCGGCTTAGACAATGAGCAGTTCTTC.

The J gene is TRBJ2-5, the V gene TRBV30, with D possibly TRBD2 on 7 matching bases. Germline CDR1 is GTSNPN and CDR2 is SVGIG (reference sequence). Deletions cut 2 bases from V and 4 bases from J, with 11 bases between. The CDR3 spans 13 residues. The CDR3 here is CAWSLRGGETQYF. The CDR3 DNA sequence: TGTGCCTGGAGTCTTAGGGGGGGAGAGACCCAGTACTTC.